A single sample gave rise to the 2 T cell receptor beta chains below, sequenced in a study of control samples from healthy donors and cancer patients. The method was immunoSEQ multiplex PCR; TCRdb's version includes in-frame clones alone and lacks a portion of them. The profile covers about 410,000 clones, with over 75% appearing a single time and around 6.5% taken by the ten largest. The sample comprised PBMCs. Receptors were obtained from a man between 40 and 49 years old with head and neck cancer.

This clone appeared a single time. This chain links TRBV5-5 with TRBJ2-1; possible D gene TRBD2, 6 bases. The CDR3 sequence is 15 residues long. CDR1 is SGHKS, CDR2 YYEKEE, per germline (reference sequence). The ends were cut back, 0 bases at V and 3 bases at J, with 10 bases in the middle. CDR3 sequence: CASSLVSGIYNEQFF. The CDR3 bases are TGTGCCAGCAGCTTGGTTAGCGGAATCTACAATGAGCAGTTCTTC.

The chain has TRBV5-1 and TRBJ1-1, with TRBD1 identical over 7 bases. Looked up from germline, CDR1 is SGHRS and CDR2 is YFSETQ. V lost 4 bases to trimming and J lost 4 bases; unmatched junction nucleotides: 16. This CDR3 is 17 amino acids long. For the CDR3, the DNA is TGCGCCAGCAGCATCGGGACAGCCGGAGTTTGGGGCACTGAAGCTTTCTTT. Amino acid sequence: CASSIGTAGVWGTEAFF.